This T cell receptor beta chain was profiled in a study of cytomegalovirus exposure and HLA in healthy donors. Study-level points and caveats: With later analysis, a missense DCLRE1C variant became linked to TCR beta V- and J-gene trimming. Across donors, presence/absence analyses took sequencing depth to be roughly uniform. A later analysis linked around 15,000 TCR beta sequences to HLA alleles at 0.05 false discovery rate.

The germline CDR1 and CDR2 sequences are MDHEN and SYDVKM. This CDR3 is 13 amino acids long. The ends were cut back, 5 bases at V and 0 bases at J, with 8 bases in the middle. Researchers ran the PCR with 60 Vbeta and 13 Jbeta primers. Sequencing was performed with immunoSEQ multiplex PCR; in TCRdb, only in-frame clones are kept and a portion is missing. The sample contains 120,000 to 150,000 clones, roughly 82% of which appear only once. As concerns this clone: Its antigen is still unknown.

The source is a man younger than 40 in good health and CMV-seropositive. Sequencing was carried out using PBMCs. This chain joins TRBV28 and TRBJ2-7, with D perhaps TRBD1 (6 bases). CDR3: CASSRGSSYEQYF. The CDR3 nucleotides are TGTGCCAGCAGTAGGGGGAGCTCCTACGAGCAGTACTTC.